Detailed here is one T cell receptor (beta chain). The read gets to within 3 residues of the CDR3 end, and the germline J gene fills in the rest. This specimen belongs to a study of T cells in women clearing cervical HPV infection. Using immunoSEQ multiplex PCR, the repertoire was profiled, and TCRdb retains in-frame clones only, with some absent. The table lists roughly 40,000 clones. HPV was found by MY09/MY11 PCR and dot-blot genotyping. The CDR3 is 12 residues long. Germline assignment: CDR1 GTSNPN and CDR2 SVGIG (reference sequence). The junction had 1 base not matched to a gene; V was cut back by 4 bases and J by 4 bases.

Sequencing was done on a sample of blood buffy coat. The V call is TRBV30, the J call TRBJ2-3, with 8 nucleotides matching TRBD2. This clonotype was obtained from a woman aged 18 to 75 with a cervical HPV16 infection that either progressed to CIN3+ or cleared (not recorded which). CDR3 sequence: CAWTTSADTQYF. The DNA read from the CDR3 is TGTGCCTGGACGACTAGCGCAGATACG.